This TCR beta chain was sequenced in a study of T cell responses to AZD1222 COVID-19 vaccine. Whole-study context: Pooled samples include second doses given at about 4 or 12 weeks.

V trimming: 4 bases; J trimming: 0 bases; junction bases outside the gene matches: 9. The germline V gene has CDR1 LGHDT and CDR2 YNNKEL (reference sequence). CDR3 length: 18 residues. Sequenced by immunoSEQ multiplex PCR; TCRdb stores in-frame clones only, minus some. The sample yields 100,000 to 120,000 clones, around 84% seen once. Details on this clone: Its antigen is unidentified.

Study-wide results and caveats: After two AZD1222 doses, spike-specific TCR breadth and depth rose versus day 0. Among the donors, most were white British and more were female, and clonal diversity was possibly underestimated. Spike as a whole was targeted by vaccine-associated CD4 TCRs, dominant at 160-218 and 743-854.

Sequences were derived from peripheral blood, sampled on day 0 of AZD1222 vaccination. The chain recombines TRBV3-1 (or the pseudogene TRBV3-2) with TRBJ1-6, with 7 nucleotides matching TRBD1. The TCR comes from an adult in good health. For the CDR3, the DNA is TGTGCCAGCAGCCGCGGGACAGTCGGAAGCTCCTATAATTCACCCCTCCACTTT. Encoded protein: CASSRGTVGSSYNSPLHF.